Shown below are 17 T cell receptor beta chains from a single sample sequenced in a study of cytomegalovirus exposure and HLA in healthy donors. Sequencing used immunoSEQ multiplex PCR; TCRdb keeps in-frame clones, though not all of them. The table shows fewer than 150,000 clones, with roughly 82% occurring only once. Sequenced material: PBMCs. The receptors come from a man aged 18 to 30 in good health and CMV-seronegative.

This chain connects TRBV5-4 to TRBJ2-5, with D tentatively TRBD1 (7 bases). V lost 2 bases and J 5 bases, leaving 19 bases between the germline ends. The V gene's germline CDR1 is SGHNT and CDR2 YYREEE (reference sequence). This CDR3 contains 16 residues. The CDR3 DNA reads TGTGCCAGCAGCTTTGAGGGGGCGGGGAGGCTGGAGACCCAGTACTTC. Protein: CASSFEGAGRLETQYF. The variable domain in full, with the rest retrieved from reference TRBV5-4 and TRBJ2-5, is ETGVTQSPTHLIKTRGQQVTLRCSSQSGHNTVSWYQQALGQGPQFIFQYYREEENGRGNFPPRFSGLQFPNYSSELNVNALELDDSALYLCASSFEGAGRLETQYFGPGTRLLVL.

This chain links TRBV25-1 with TRBJ1-2; the D is unclear. CDR3 length: 14 residues. V lost 5 bases and J lost 4, with 14 bases in between. Germline V gene sequence: CDR1 MGHDK, CDR2 SYGVNS. In DNA, the CDR3 is TGTGCCAGCAGTTTGCGGCCAGACTCCTATGGCTACACCTTC. As protein: CASSLRPDSYGYTF.

The chain couples TRBV6-1 to TRBJ1-5; no reliable D call. The CDR3 contains 14 residues. From germline, CDR1 is MNHNS and CDR2 SASEGT. V lost 1 base to trimming and J lost 7 bases, with 11 bases between them. This chain's CDR3 is CASSEGSQSQPQHF. CDR3 in DNA: TGTGCCAGCAGTGAAGGGTCCCAGTCCCAGCCCCAGCATTTT.

The chain uses TRBV7-9 and TRBJ2-5, with 11 positions matching TRBD1. This CDR3 has 13 residues. Germline CDR1 reads SEHNR; CDR2 reads FQNEAQ (reference sequence). V lost 8 bases, J lost 6 bases, and 5 bases stayed unmatched. CDR3 in DNA: TGTGCCAGCGGGACAGGGGGTCAAAAGACCCAGTACTTC. This sequence encodes CASGTGGQKTQYF. Combining the CDR3 with reference TRBV7-9 and TRBJ2-5 gives the whole variable domain DTGVSQNPRHKITKRGQNVTFRCDPISEHNRLYWYRQTLGQGPEFLTYFQNEAQLEKSRLLSDRFSAERPKGSFSTLEIQRTEQGDSAMYLCASGTGGQKTQYFGPGTRLLVL.

The chain combines TRBV19 with TRBJ1-5; the D is unclear. The CDR3 runs 15 residues. Germline V gene lookup returns CDR1 LNHDA and CDR2 SQIVND (reference sequence). V shed 5 bases and J shed 4 bases, with 15 bases lying between them. The CDR3 here is CASSARSGGNQPQHF. CDR3 nucleotide sequence: TGTGCCAGTAGTGCACGATCAGGAGGGAATCAGCCCCAGCATTTT.

The chain recombines TRBV11-2 with TRBJ2-3; 10 nucleotides match TRBD2. The germline CDR1 and CDR2 sequences are SGHAT and FQNNGV. With V trimmed by 2 bases and J by 2 bases, 4 bases remained unmatched. The CDR3 has 16 amino acids. This CDR3 reads CASSLKGTSDTDTQYF. CDR3 in DNA: TGTGCCAGCAGCTTAAAGGGGACTAGCGACACAGATACGCAGTATTTT. Full variable domain (remainder filled in from reference TRBV11-2 and TRBJ2-3): EAGVAQSPRYKIIEKRQSVAFWCNPISGHATLYWYQQILGQGPKLLIQFQNNGVVDDSQLPKDRFSAERLKGVDSTLKIQPAKLEDSAVYLCASSLKGTSDTDTQYFGPGTRLTVL.

This sequence joins TRBV5-6 and TRBJ1-2; TRBD1 matches 9 bases. The CDR3 is 16 amino acids. CDR1 and CDR2 (germline): SGHDT, YYEEEE. Germline trimming cut 1 base from V and 1 base from J; bases unmatched to any gene: 5. In nucleotides, the CDR3 is TGTGCCAGCAGCTTGTTGACAGGGGGAAGTAACTATGGCTACACCTTC. Its translation is CASSLLTGGSNYGYTF.

This chain uses TRBV2 with TRBJ2-7; TRBD2 is a possible D gene (6 bases). V was trimmed by 3 bases and J by 6 bases, leaving 12 bases between them. CDR3 length: 13 residues. Germline CDR1 is SNHLY and CDR2 is FYNNEI. Here the CDR3 reads CASSDTGGGEQYF. As DNA, the CDR3 is TGTGCCAGCAGTGACACTGGGGGAGGCGAGCAGTACTTC.

V is TRBV7-9 and J is TRBJ1-1; D not certain. Trimming cost V 2 bases and J 1 base, with 2 bases left between them. Germline V gene sequence: CDR1 SEHNR, CDR2 FQNEAQ (reference sequence). This CDR3 is 12 amino acids long. CDR3 region: CASSLQNTEAFF. CDR3 DNA: TGTGCCAGCAGCTTACAGAACACTGAAGCTTTCTTT. Combining the CDR3 with reference TRBV7-9 and TRBJ1-1 gives the whole variable domain DTGVSQNPRHKITKRGQNVTFRCDPISEHNRLYWYRQTLGQGPEFLTYFQNEAQLEKSRLLSDRFSAERPKGSFSTLEIQRTEQGDSAMYLCASSLQNTEAFFGQGTRLTVV.

The genes are TRBV9 and TRBJ2-3; D uncertain. The germline CDR1 and CDR2 sequences are SGDLS and YYNGEE. The V end was cut by 0 bases, the J end by 0 bases, with 11 bases between. CDR3 length: 16 amino acids. The CDR3 region is CASSVEAAHSTDTQYF. The CDR3 region has the DNA TGTGCCAGCAGCGTAGAGGCGGCTCACAGCACAGATACGCAGTATTTT.

This chain's CDR3 is CSVGPGQSNTEAFF. CDR3 in DNA: TGCAGCGTTGGGCCCGGACAGTCGAACACTGAAGCTTTCTTT. The gene calls are TRBV29-1 and TRBJ1-1; perhaps TRBD1 as D (6 bases). Germline CDR1 reads SQVTM; CDR2 reads ANQGSEA. The CDR3 is 14 residues long. With 4 bases removed from V and 1 base from J, the gap between germline ends came to 13 bases.

V and J are TRBV30 and TRBJ1-1; 7 nucleotides line up with TRBD1. With 4 bases clipped from V and 5 bases from J, the junction kept 13 bases outside the gene matches. The CDR3 sequence is 15 residues long. Germline CDR1 GTSNPN, CDR2 SVGIG (reference sequence). The CDR3 is CAWIPPGGQRTEAFF. CDR3 DNA sequence: TGTGCCTGGATCCCGCCAGGGGGGCAGAGAACTGAAGCTTTCTTT.

The genes are TRBV6-1 and TRBJ2-5; 9 bases are shared with TRBD2. Per the germline V gene, CDR1 is MNHNS and CDR2 is SASEGT. The CDR3 consists of 15 residues. V shed 1 base and J 5 bases; nucleotides not matched to a gene: 5. The chain's CDR3 is CASSEGAGGRETQYF. CDR3 bases: TGTGCCAGCAGTGAAGGCGCGGGGGGGAGGGAGACCCAGTACTTC.

This clone was seen once. The V gene is TRBV25-1, the J gene TRBJ1-5; TRBD1 aligns across 10 bases. V was clipped by 4 bases and J by 6 bases; unmatched bases: 0. From germline, CDR1 is MGHDK and CDR2 SYGVNS. The CDR3 sequence is 13 residues long. As DNA, the CDR3 is TGTGCCAGCAGTGGGGACAGGGGTCAGCCCCAGCATTTT. Its translation: CASSGDRGQPQHF.

The V gene is TRBV7-9, the J gene TRBJ2-7; possible D gene TRBD2, 5 bases. Germline lookup yields CDR1 SEHNR and CDR2 FQNEAQ (reference sequence). This CDR3 has 9 amino acids. V was cut by 9 bases and J by 9 bases, with 9 bases left in between. In DNA, the CDR3 is TGTGCCAGAATGGGAGCGCAGTACTTC. This translates into CARMGAQYF.

The chain couples TRBV15 to TRBJ1-1; no clear D gene. This CDR3 comprises 13 residues. Looked up from germline, CDR1 is LNHNV and CDR2 is YYDKDF (reference sequence). The V end was cut by 2 bases, the J end by 1 base, with 5 bases between. CDR3 in amino acids: CATSRLRNTEAFF. The CDR3 DNA is TGTGCCACCAGCAGACTGAGGAACACTGAAGCTTTCTTT.

This chain joins TRBV7-6 and TRBJ2-5, with TRBD2 matching 9 bases. Germline V gene data show CDR1 as SGHVS and CDR2 as FNYEAQ. This CDR3 is 16 amino acids long. V lost 5 bases, J lost 2 bases, and 9 bases stayed unmatched. CDR3 coding DNA: TGTGCCAGCAGCCTAAATAGCGGGGGACTACAAGAGACCCAGTACTTC. It translates to CASSLNSGGLQETQYF.